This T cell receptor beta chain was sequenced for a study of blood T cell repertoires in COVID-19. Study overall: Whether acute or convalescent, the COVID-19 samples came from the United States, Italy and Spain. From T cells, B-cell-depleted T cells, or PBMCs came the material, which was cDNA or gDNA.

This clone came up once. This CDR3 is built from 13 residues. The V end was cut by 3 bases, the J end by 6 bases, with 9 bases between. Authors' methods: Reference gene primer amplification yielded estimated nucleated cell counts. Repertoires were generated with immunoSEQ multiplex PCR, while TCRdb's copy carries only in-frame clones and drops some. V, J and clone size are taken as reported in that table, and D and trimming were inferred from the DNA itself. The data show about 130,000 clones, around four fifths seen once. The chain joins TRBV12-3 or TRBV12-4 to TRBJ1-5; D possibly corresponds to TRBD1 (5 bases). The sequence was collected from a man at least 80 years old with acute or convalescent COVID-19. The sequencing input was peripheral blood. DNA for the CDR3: TGTGCCAGCAGTTTCTCGGGGGGTCAGCCCCAGCATTTT. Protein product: CASSFSGGQPQHF.